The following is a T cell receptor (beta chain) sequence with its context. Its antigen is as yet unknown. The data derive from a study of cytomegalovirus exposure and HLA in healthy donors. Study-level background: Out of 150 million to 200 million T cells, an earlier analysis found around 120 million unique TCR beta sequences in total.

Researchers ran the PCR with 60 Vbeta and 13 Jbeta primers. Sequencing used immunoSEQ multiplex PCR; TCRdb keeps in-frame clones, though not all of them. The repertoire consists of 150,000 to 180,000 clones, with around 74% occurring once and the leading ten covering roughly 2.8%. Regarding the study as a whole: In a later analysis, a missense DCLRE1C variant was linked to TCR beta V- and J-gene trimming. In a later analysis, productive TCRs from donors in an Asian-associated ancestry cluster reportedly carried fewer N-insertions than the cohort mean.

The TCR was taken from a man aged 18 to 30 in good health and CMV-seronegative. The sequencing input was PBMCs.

The CDR3 sequence: CASRPGTGAYNEQFF. Written as DNA, the CDR3 is TGTGCCAGCAGGCCCGGGACAGGGGCATACAATGAGCAGTTCTTC. V gene TRBV6-5 combines with J gene TRBJ2-1, with 10 bases matching TRBD1. This CDR3 is built from 15 residues. The V segment lost 6 bases and the J segment 4 bases; nucleotides outside the gene matches: 6. CDR1 MNHEY and CDR2 SVGAGI come from the germline V gene.